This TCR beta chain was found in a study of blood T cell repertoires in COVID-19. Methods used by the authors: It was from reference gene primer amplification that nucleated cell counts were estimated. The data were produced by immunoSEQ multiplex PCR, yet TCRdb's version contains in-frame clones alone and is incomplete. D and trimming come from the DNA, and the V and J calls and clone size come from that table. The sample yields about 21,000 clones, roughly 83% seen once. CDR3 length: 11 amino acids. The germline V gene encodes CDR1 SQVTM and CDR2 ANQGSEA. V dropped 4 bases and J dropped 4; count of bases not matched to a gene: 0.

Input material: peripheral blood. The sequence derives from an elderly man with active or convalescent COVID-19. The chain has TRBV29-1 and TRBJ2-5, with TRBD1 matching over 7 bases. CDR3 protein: CSVGQGETQYF. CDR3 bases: TGCAGCGTTGGACAGGGAGAGACCCAGTACTTC.